These 15 T cell receptor beta chains were all obtained from the same sample, sequenced in a study of shared clonotypes between healthy human individuals. The protocol was immunoSEQ multiplex PCR, while the TCRdb copy is restricted to in-frame clones and leaves out a portion. The sample carries 400,000 to 500,000 clones, about three quarters recorded once. The sequencing sample was made of PBMCs. The source is a woman in her forties in good health. Some clones in this sample may be carry-over from other donors' samples.

This clone was counted a few times. The V and J genes are TRBV7-2 and TRBJ1-2; D not resolved. Trimming removed 5 bases from V and 7 bases from J, with 11 bases in between. The CDR3 length is 12 residues. From germline, CDR1 is SGHTA and CDR2 FQGNSA. This chain's CDR3 is CASSPSSAGYTF. CDR3 coding DNA: TGTGCCAGCAGCCCATCGTCGGCTGGCTACACCTTC.

Only a few counts were recorded for this clone. Possible read error: a much larger clone is one base away. This chain joins TRBV2 and TRBJ2-7; TRBD1 agrees at 10 bases. CDR1 and CDR2 from the germline V gene are SNHLY and FYNNEI. The CDR3 totals 19 residues. Written as DNA, the CDR3 is TGTGCCAGCAGACCGGGACAGGGGTTTGATTGGCTGACCTCCTGCGAGCAGTACTTC. The encoded protein is CASRPGQGFDWLTSCEQYF.

The CDR3 DNA reads TGTGCCAGCAGTCCTGGACTAGCGGGAGCCGGGGAGCTGTTTTTT. Translation gives CASSPGLAGAGELFF. The V gene is TRBV7-9, the J gene TRBJ2-2, with 13 bases fitting TRBD2. The CDR3 contains 15 residues. The germline gives CDR1 SEHNR, CDR2 FQNEAQ (reference sequence). The V segment lost 6 bases and the J segment 6 bases; nucleotides outside the gene matches: 4.

CDR3: CASSVDRAEETQYF. The CDR3 nucleotides read TGTGCCAGCAGCGTCGACAGGGCTGAGGAGACCCAGTACTTC. The V call is TRBV5-6, the J call TRBJ2-5, with 7 bases identical to TRBD1. Per the germline V gene, CDR1 is SGHDT and CDR2 is YYEEEE. The CDR3 totals 14 residues. With 4 bases clipped from V and 5 bases from J, the junction kept 8 bases outside the gene matches.

J is TRBJ2-4 and V is TRBV7-3; D is ambiguous. The CDR3 sequence is 13 residues long. Trimming removed 3 bases from V and 9 bases from J, with 12 bases in between. Germline V gene sequence: CDR1 SGHTA, CDR2 FQGTGA. The DNA for the CDR3 is TGTGCCAGCAGCTTCACCCCAATGGCCATTCAGTACTTC. This translates into CASSFTPMAIQYF.

The V gene is TRBV14, the J gene TRBJ2-2; 9 bases match TRBD2. The CDR3 has 15 residues. The V and J ends lost 4 bases and 6 bases, in that order; junction bases with no gene match: 6. Germline CDR1 is SGHDN and CDR2 is FVKESK. Here the CDR3 DNA reads TGTGCCAGCAGCCGCTCAGCGGGAGGCCCCGGGGAGCTGTTTTTT. Translated: CASSRSAGGPGELFF.

This sequence joins TRBV21-1 and TRBJ2-2; no DNA check was done on the table's D call, TRBD1. TRBV21-1 is a recognized pseudogene. The CDR3 consists of 16 residues. The CDR3 is CASSKRGQGNTGELFF. The CDR3 nucleotides are TGTGCCAGCAGCAAACGGGGACAGGGCAACACCGGGGAGCTGTTTTTT.

The V and J genes are TRBV5-4 and TRBJ2-6; D gene uncertain. CDR3 length: 16 amino acids. V was pared by 0 bases and J by 0 bases, with 7 bases between. CDR1 and CDR2 from the germline V gene are SGHNT and YYREEE (reference sequence). The CDR3 nucleotides read TGTGCCAGCAGCTTGGCGGCCAACTCTGGGGCCAACGTCCTGACTTTC. This translates into CASSLAANSGANVLTF.

The chain has TRBV28 and TRBJ1-2; the D is unclear. Germline values: CDR1 MDHEN, CDR2 SYDVKM. Trimming left V 7 bases short and J 0 bases short, with 15 bases between. This CDR3 spans 15 amino acids. Here the CDR3 reads CASTPATSPNYGYTF. CDR3 bases: TGTGCCAGCACCCCCGCGACCAGTCCTAACTATGGCTACACCTTC.

In its sample, this clone was seen a few times. J is TRBJ1-1 and V is TRBV5-6; D unresolved. Germline CDR1 is SGHDT and CDR2 is YYEEEE. The germline V and J ends were trimmed by 3 bases and 3 bases, with 12 bases remaining between them. The CDR3 consists of 14 residues. CDR3 bases: TGTGCCAGCAGCTCAACGGGTAGGTACACTGAAGCTTTCTTT. Amino acids: CASSSTGRYTEAFF.

The gene calls are TRBV27 and TRBJ2-1, with a possible D match to TRBD2 (7 bases). CDR1 MNHEY and CDR2 SMNVEV come from the germline V gene (reference sequence). The ends were cut back, 6 bases at V and 4 bases at J, with 16 bases in the middle. The CDR3 is 15 amino acids. The CDR3 protein is CASRPGGGGYNEQFF. The CDR3 DNA sequence: TGTGCCAGCAGGCCCGGGGGCGGGGGTTACAATGAGCAGTTCTTC.

This clone was counted once. J is TRBJ2-6 and V is TRBV19; D not certain. Germline V lookup: CDR1 LNHDA, CDR2 SQIVND (reference sequence). Trimming took 6 bases from V and 0 from J, leaving 6 bases between them. This CDR3 is built from 14 residues. CDR3 sequence reads: CASRGSSGANVLTF. The CDR3 nucleotides are TGTGCCAGTAGGGGAAGCTCTGGGGCCAACGTCCTGACTTTC. Together with reference TRBV19 and TRBJ2-6, the CDR3 gives the full variable domain: DGGITQSPKYLFRKEGQNVTLSCEQNLNHDAMYWYRQDPGQGLRLIYYSQIVNDFQKGDIAEGYSVSREKKESFPLTVTSAQKNPTAFYLCASRGSSGANVLTFGAGSRLTVL.

V gene TRBV28 combines with J gene TRBJ2-1; no reliable D call. The CDR3 is made up of 12 amino acids. Deletions cut 7 bases from V and 4 bases from J, with 8 bases between. Germline V gene sequence: CDR1 MDHEN, CDR2 SYDVKM. The CDR3 protein is CASTDVYNEQFF. CDR3 in DNA: TGTGCCAGCACGGACGTATACAATGAGCAGTTCTTC.

The chain joins TRBV20-1 to TRBJ2-1; the D gene is possibly TRBD2 (6 bases). The CDR3 is 10 residues long. Germline CDR1 and CDR2: DFQATT and SNEGSKA (reference sequence). V dropped 7 bases and J dropped 6 bases, with 7 bases sitting between them. CDR3 region: CSGAGNEQFF. The CDR3 region has the DNA TGCAGTGGAGCGGGCAATGAGCAGTTCTTC.

This clone was picked up a small number of times. The V gene is TRBV5-1, the J gene TRBJ2-7, with TRBD2 identical over 9 bases. Germline lookup yields CDR1 SGHRS and CDR2 YFSETQ. With 0 bases clipped from V and 0 bases from J, the junction kept 7 bases outside the gene matches. The CDR3 length is 17 residues. This CDR3 is CASSLAALAGSSYEQYF. CDR3 DNA: TGCGCCAGCAGCTTGGCAGCTCTAGCGGGGAGCTCCTACGAGCAGTACTTC.